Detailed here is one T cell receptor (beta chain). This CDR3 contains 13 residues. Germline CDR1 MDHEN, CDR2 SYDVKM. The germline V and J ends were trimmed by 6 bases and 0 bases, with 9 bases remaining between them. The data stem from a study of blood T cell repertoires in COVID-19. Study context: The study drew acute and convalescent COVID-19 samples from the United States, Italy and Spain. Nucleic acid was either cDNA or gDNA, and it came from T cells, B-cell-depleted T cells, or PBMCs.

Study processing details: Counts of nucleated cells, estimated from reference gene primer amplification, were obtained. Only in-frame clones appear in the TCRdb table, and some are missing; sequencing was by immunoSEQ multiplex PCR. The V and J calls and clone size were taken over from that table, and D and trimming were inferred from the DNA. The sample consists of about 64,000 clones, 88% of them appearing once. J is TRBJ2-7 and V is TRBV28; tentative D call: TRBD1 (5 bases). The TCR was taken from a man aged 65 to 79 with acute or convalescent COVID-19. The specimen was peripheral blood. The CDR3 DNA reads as TGTGCCAGCAGACTCGACAGCTCCTACGAGCAGTACTTC. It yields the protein CASRLDSSYEQYF.